This entry concerns a single T cell receptor beta chain. Its antigen is undetermined. Looked up from germline, CDR1 is LGHDT and CDR2 is YNNKEL (reference sequence). V trimming: 6 bases; J trimming: 7 bases; junction bases outside the gene matches: 8. This CDR3 spans 16 amino acids. This entry is derived from a study of identical twins. Findings of the study overall: Abundant beta clonotypes from cord blood had fewer insertions, unlike memory repertoires, which showed none. There was more out-of-frame TCR alpha sharing in monozygotic twins than models estimated. Twins shared beta out-of-frame sequences in excess, but this excess was weaker.

Each CDR3 protein gets one entry after TCRdb re-called the 5' RACE reads with MiXCR. Of 230,000 or so distinct CDR3 sequences listed, around 8.8% are singletons. The data also belong to a second study, concerning yellow fever vaccine responses in identical twins.

Sample: CD8+ T cells sorted from blood. The V and J genes are TRBV3-1 and TRBJ2-2, with 13 bases that match TRBD2. This sequence originates from a woman younger than 35 in good health. The CDR3 DNA reads as TGTGCCAGCAGAGAACCGGGACTAGCGGGGCACGGGGAGCTGTTTTTT. This gives the protein CASREPGLAGHGELFF.